Listed below are T cell receptor beta chains from one sample, sequenced in a study of cytomegalovirus exposure and HLA in healthy donors. Here immunoSEQ multiplex PCR was the method, and the copy in TCRdb shows in-frame clones only, minus some. The data contain about 160,000 clones, approximately 75% of them seen just once; the ten biggest clones take up less than 4.5%. Sequencing input: PBMCs. The receptor set was obtained from a man younger than 45 in good health and CMV-seropositive. Both conserved end residues are part of each CDR3. A D gene is named only where the DNA matches it firmly. Size values are once, few and many counts, or a class for expanded clones, and some rows have none.

TRBJ2-7	TRBV6-6	TRBD1	NA	TGTGCCAGCAGGGGACAGGGTGGCTACGAGCAGTACTTC	CASRGQGGYEQYF
TRBJ2-3	TRBV15	TRBD2	NA	TGTGCCACCAGCGTCACTAGCGGGGGGGGCGCAGATACGCAGTATTTT	CATSVTSGGGADTQYF
TRBJ2-3	TRBV5-1	TRBD1	once	TGCGCCAGCAGCTTACCCGACAGGGAAGATACGCAGTATTTT	CASSLPDREDTQYF
TRBJ2-3	TRBV9	NA	NA	TGTGCCAGCAGCAGGAGGATGCCGGAGGATACGCAGTATTTT	CASSRRMPEDTQYF
TRBJ1-6	TRBV7-6	TRBD1	NA	TGTGCCAGCAGCTCCGGGACAGGGTATTCACCCCTCCACTTT	CASSSGTGYSPLHF
TRBJ2-7	TRBV14	NA	NA	TGTGCCAGCAGCCAAGGACGGAGAGAGCAGTACTTC	CASSQGRREQYF
TRBJ2-5	TRBV4-1	TRBD1	NA	TGCGCCAGCAGCCAAGATCTCTCAGGGGGAGAGACCCAGTACTTC	CASSQDLSGGETQYF
TRBJ2-5	TRBV29-1	NA	NA	TGCAGCGTCCCAGGGGCACTAAACCAAGAGACCCAATACTTC	CSVPGALNQETQYF
TRBJ2-3	TRBV12-5	TRBD2	NA	TGTGCTAGTGGTTTTGGGACTAGCGGGGGGGATACGCAGTATTTT	CASGFGTSGGDTQYF
TRBJ2-3	TRBV5-1	TRBD2	NA	TGCGCCAGCAGCTTGTTGGGGGGGGACACAGATACGCAGTATTTT	CASSLLGGDTDTQYF
TRBJ1-5	TRBV27	NA	NA	TGTGCCAGCAGTTACAGTACGAGCAATCAGCCCCAGCATTTT	CASSYSTSNQPQHF
TRBJ2-7	TRBV7-2	NA	NA	TGTGCCAGCAGCTTAGCCTCCTCCGGGAGCTCCTACGAGCAGTACTTC	CASSLASSGSSYEQYF
TRBJ2-7	TRBV7-9	NA	once	TGTGCCAGCAGCCCGGCACGGGGTATGGATAGCTCCTACGAGCAGTACTTC	CASSPARGMDSSYEQYF
TRBJ1-2	TRBV7-9	TRBD1	NA	TGTGCCAGCAGCTTACCGGGACAGGGATCTCCGGGCTACACCTTC	CASSLPGQGSPGYTF
TRBJ2-7	TRBV28	TRBD1	NA	TGTGCCAGCAGTGTTACAGGGGGCCCCTACGAGCAGTACTTC	CASSVTGGPYEQYF
TRBJ2-1	TRBV7-9	TRBD1	NA	TGTGCCAGCAGCCAGGGACAGCGCTACAATGAGCAGTTCTTC	CASSQGQRYNEQFF
TRBJ2-7	TRBV6-5	NA	NA	TGTGCCAGCAGTTACCTCGGGGGACAGAAGGAGCAGTACTTC	CASSYLGGQKEQYF
TRBJ1-1	TRBV4-1	TRBD1	NA	TGCGCCAGCAGCCAAGTCGGGACAGGGGGGGAAGCTTTCTTT	CASSQVGTGGEAFF
TRBJ2-3	TRBV7-7	NA	few	TGTGCCAGCAGCTTAGCCCCGACTAGCACAGATACGCAGTATTTT	CASSLAPTSTDTQYF
TRBJ2-7	TRBV2	NA	few	TGTGCCAGCAGTGCGAGACAGACCTACGAGCAGTACTTC	CASSARQTYEQYF
TRBJ1-1	TRBV10-3	NA	few	TGTGCCATCAGTGAGTCGCAGGGAGGAACTGAAGCTTTCTTT	CAISESQGGTEAFF
TRBJ2-7	TRBV2	TRBD1	NA	TGTGCCAGCACGACAGGGGCCTACGAGCAGTACTTC	CASTTGAYEQYF
TRBJ1-3	TRBV12-2	NA	NA	TGTGCAAGCGAAAAGGGGCTGGGTTCCCTCGCTGGAAACACCATATATTTT	CASEKGLGSLAGNTIYF
TRBJ2-7	TRBV15	TRBD1	NA	TGTGCCACCAGCAGATCTTGGGGGACAGGGAAAACCTACGAGCAGTACTTC	CATSRSWGTGKTYEQYF
TRBJ1-4	TRBV29-1	NA	NA	TGCAGCGTGGAACCCAGGGGAACTAATGAAAAACTGTTTTTT	CSVEPRGTNEKLFF
TRBJ2-2	TRBV9	TRBD2	NA	TGTGCCAGCAGCGAGTCAGGACTAGCGGGGGTGCGAGGCACCGGGGAGCTGTTTTTT	CASSESGLAGVRGTGELFF
TRBJ1-2	TRBV9	TRBD1	NA	TGTGCCAGCAGCGTGGACAGGGGGCCTAACTATGGCTACACCTTC	CASSVDRGPNYGYTF
TRBJ2-2	TRBV2	TRBD1	NA	TGTGCCAGCACGGAGACAGGGCCTACCGGGGAGCTGTTTTTT	CASTETGPTGELFF
TRBJ2-2	TRBV29-1	TRBD1	few	TGCAGCGCTTTGACAGGGTCCACCGGGGAGCTGTTTTTT	CSALTGSTGELFF
TRBJ2-7	TRBV12-5	NA	NA	TGTGCTAGTGCCTTGGAGTTCTCCTACGAGCAGTACTTC	CASALEFSYEQYF
TRBJ2-3	TRBV15	TRBD1	NA	TGTGCCACCAGCAGAGGACAGGGCCGCACAGATACGCAGTATTTT	CATSRGQGRTDTQYF
TRBJ2-2	TRBV7-2	NA	NA	TGTGCCAGCAGCTTATTAGGGGCCGGGGAGCTGTTTTTT	CASSLLGAGELFF
TRBJ1-1	TRBV7-3	NA	NA	TGTGCCAGCAGCACCAGGCCGAACACTGAAGCTTTCTTT	CASSTRPNTEAFF
TRBJ2-7	TRBV30	NA	NA	TGTGCCTGGAGTCGCGGACAGCCCTACGAGCAGTACTTC	CAWSRGQPYEQYF
TRBJ2-2	TRBV4-1	TRBD1	many	TGCGCCAGCAGCCAAGAGATGGGACAGGGGGCAGGGGGGGAGCTGTTTTTT	CASSQEMGQGAGGELFF
TRBJ2-7	TRBV29-1	TRBD1	NA	TGCAGCGTGGGACAGGGTCCCATCTACGAGCAGTACTTC	CSVGQGPIYEQYF
TRBJ2-7	TRBV5-1	NA	NA	TGCGCCAGCAGCTTAACCGGGACAACACCCTACGAGCAGTACTTC	CASSLTGTTPYEQYF
TRBJ2-5	TRBV4-1	TRBD2	NA	TGCGCCAGCAGCACCCGGGCTAGCGGGTATGGGGAGACCCAGTACTTC	CASSTRASGYGETQYF
TRBJ2-2	TRBV5-1	TRBD1	NA	TGCGCCAGCAGCCCTCAGGGGGCGAGCACCGGGGAGCTGTTTTTT	CASSPQGASTGELFF
TRBJ2-5	TRBV10-2	TRBD2	NA	TGCGCCAGCAGTGAGTCGAAGTTACCCGGGGGGGAGGAGACCCAGTACTTC	CASSESKLPGGEETQYF
TRBJ1-1	TRBV19	NA	NA	TGTGCCAGTAGGGACAGACGGAACACTGAAGCTTTCTTT	CASRDRRNTEAFF
TRBJ1-1	TRBV6-5	NA	NA	TGTGCCAGCAGTTTATCGTCAGGGGCAACTGAAGCTTTCTTT	CASSLSSGATEAFF
TRBJ1-1	TRBV18	TRBD1	NA	TGTGCCAGCAAACAGGGGCTGGACACTGAAGCTTTCTTT	CASKQGLDTEAFF
TRBJ1-5	TRBV7-2	NA	NA	TGTGCCAGCAGCTCGAGACAGGTACAGCCCCAGCATTTT	CASSSRQVQPQHF
TRBJ2-7	TRBV29-1	TRBD1	NA	TGCAGCGTTGAAGACCCGGACAGGGGGCCCTACGAGCAGTACTTC	CSVEDPDRGPYEQYF
TRBJ1-6	TRBV18	TRBD1	NA	TGTGCCAGCTCACCACAGGGGGCAGTAGGATCACCCCTCCACTTT	CASSPQGAVGSPLHF
TRBJ2-3	TRBV5-1	TRBD2	NA	TGCGCCAGCAGCCCGGGACTAGCGGTGGCAGATACGCAGTATTTT	CASSPGLAVADTQYF
TRBJ2-1	TRBV5-6	TRBD2	NA	TGTGCCAGCAGCTTGGGGAGGCTAGCGGGGTCCTACAATGAGCAGTTCTTC	CASSLGRLAGSYNEQFF
TRBJ2-2	TRBV29-1	NA	NA	TGCAGCGTCGCACTAGCATCCGGGGAGCTGTTTTTT	CSVALASGELFF